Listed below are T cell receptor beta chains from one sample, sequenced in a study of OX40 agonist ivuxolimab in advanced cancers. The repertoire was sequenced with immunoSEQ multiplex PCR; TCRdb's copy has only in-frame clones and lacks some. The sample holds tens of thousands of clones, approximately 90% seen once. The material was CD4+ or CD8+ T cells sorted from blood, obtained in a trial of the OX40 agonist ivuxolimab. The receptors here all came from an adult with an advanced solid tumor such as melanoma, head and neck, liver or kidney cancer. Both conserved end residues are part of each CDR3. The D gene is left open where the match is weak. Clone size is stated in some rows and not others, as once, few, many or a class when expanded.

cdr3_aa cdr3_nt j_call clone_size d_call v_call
CASRPPLAGEYEQYF TGTGCCAGCAGACCGCCACTAGCGGGGGAATACGAGCAGTACTTC TRBJ2-7 NA TRBD2 TRBV6-6
CASSLKGLDTQYF TGTGCCAGCAGCTTGAAGGGGTTGGATACGCAGTATTTT TRBJ2-3 NA NA TRBV5-6
CSVFTGSYGHTF TGCAGCGTTTTTACAGGGTCATACGGCCACACCTTC TRBJ1-2 NA NA TRBV29-1
CASSVGDSQETQYF TGCGCCAGCAGCGTTGGGGACAGCCAAGAGACCCAGTACTTC TRBJ2-5 NA TRBD1 TRBV5-1
CASSLEGGVEQYF TGTGCCAGCAGCTTAGAGGGAGGGGTCGAGCAGTACTTC TRBJ2-7 NA TRBD2 TRBV7-9
CASSLGQGFEKLFF TGTGCCAGCAGTTTAGGACAGGGTTTTGAAAAACTGTTTTTT TRBJ1-4 NA TRBD1 TRBV28
CSATRETQYF TGCAGTGCTACCAGGGAGACCCAGTACTTC TRBJ2-5 NA NA TRBV20-1
CASSFSSYEQYF TGTGCCAGCAGCTTCAGCTCCTACGAGCAGTACTTC TRBJ2-7 NA NA TRBV28
CASSVLGGEQFF TGTGCCAGCAGCGTACTAGGCGGTGAGCAGTTCTTC TRBJ2-1 NA NA TRBV7-2
CASSRNPQTPGAYNLNEQFF TGTGCCAGCAGCCGAAACCCGCAAACACCCGGGGCTTATAATCTAAATGAGCAGTTCTTC TRBJ2-1 NA NA TRBV7-6
CASSQDLPSGGLSNTGELFF TGCGCCAGCAGCCAAGATCTACCTAGCGGGGGCCTCTCGAACACCGGGGAGCTGTTTTTT TRBJ2-2 NA TRBD2 TRBV4-3
CASMHGDRSRNYGYTF TGTGCCAGCATGCATGGGGACCGAAGTCGCAACTATGGCTACACCTTC TRBJ1-2 once NA TRBV28
CASSYSPGEVNEQFF TGTGCCAGCAGCTACTCCCCGGGAGAAGTTAACGAGCAGTTCTTC TRBJ2-1 NA NA TRBV7-2
CASSSLGQGRNQPQHF TGTGCCAGCAGTTCCCTAGGACAGGGAAGAAATCAGCCCCAGCATTTT TRBJ1-5 NA TRBD1 TRBV28
CATKHRGPSYEQYF TGCGCCACCAAGCACAGGGGACCCTCCTACGAGCAGTACTTC TRBJ2-7 NA TRBD1 TRBV10-2
CAWSKVAGVADTQYF TGTGCCTGGAGTAAGGTAGCGGGAGTTGCAGATACGCAGTATTTT TRBJ2-3 NA TRBD2 TRBV30
CASSRERGATDTQYF TGCGCCAGCAGCCGAGAGCGGGGGGCCACAGATACGCAGTATTTT TRBJ2-3 NA TRBD2 TRBV4-3
CASSFLSGGAQETQYF TGTGCCAGCAGCTTTCTTAGCGGGGGAGCGCAAGAGACCCAGTACTTC TRBJ2-5 NA TRBD2 TRBV5-4
CASSFGQGYHEQYF TGTGCCAGCAGTTTCGGACAGGGTTACCACGAGCAGTACTTC TRBJ2-7 NA TRBD1 TRBV27
CASKEGIDYGYTF TGTGCCAGCAAGGAGGGGATTGACTATGGCTACACCTTC TRBJ1-2 NA NA TRBV28
CASSFWGTGGRSTEAFF TGTGCCAGCAGTTTTTGGGGGACAGGGGGAAGGAGCACTGAAGCTTTCTTT TRBJ1-1 few TRBD1 TRBV28
CAISGGTGSGNTIYF TGTGCCATCAGTGGGGGGACAGGGTCCGGAAACACCATATATTTT TRBJ1-3 few TRBD1 TRBV10-3
CASSSQGYSNQPQHF TGTGCCAGCAGCTCCCAGGGATATAGCAATCAGCCCCAGCATTTT TRBJ1-5 NA NA TRBV7-2
CASSLMGDPTDTQYF TGTGCCAGCAGCTTAATGGGGGACCCCACAGATACGCAGTATTTT TRBJ2-3 NA NA TRBV7-3
CASSLEGGSSTGELFF TGTGCCAGCAGCTTAGAAGGGGGCTCATCCACCGGGGAGCTGTTTTTT TRBJ2-2 NA TRBD1 TRBV11-2
CASSPTMGQGTYEQYF TGCGCCAGCAGCCCAACAATGGGACAGGGAACCTACGAGCAGTACTTC TRBJ2-7 NA TRBD1 TRBV5-1
CAWNQRNEKLFF TGTGCCTGGAATCAGCGTAATGAAAAACTGTTTTTT TRBJ1-4 NA NA TRBV30
CASSRALGSNQPQHF TGTGCCAGCAGTCGGGCCCTTGGGAGCAATCAGCCCCAGCATTTT TRBJ1-5 once NA TRBV6-1
CASSLGAGDFYNEQFF TGTGCCAGCAGCTTGGGGGCGGGGGATTTTTACAATGAGCAGTTCTTC TRBJ2-1 NA TRBD2 TRBV5-6
CASSQPSWASGGWKGEFF TGTGCCAGCAGTCAACCATCCTGGGCTAGCGGGGGGTGGAAGGGGGAGTTCTTC TRBJ2-1 NA TRBD2 TRBV28
CASRGESNEQYF TGTGCCAGCAGGGGGGAATCGAACGAGCAGTACTTC TRBJ2-7 NA NA TRBV2
CAISDQGGVSEAFF TGTGCCATCAGTGATCAGGGGGGTGTCTCTGAAGCTTTCTTT TRBJ1-1 NA TRBD1 TRBV10-3
CASSSTGAPQETQYF TGTGCCAGCAGTTCGACAGGGGCCCCCCAAGAGACCCAGTACTTC TRBJ2-5 NA TRBD1 TRBV28
CASSRRTSGARTDTQYF TGTGCCAGCAGTCGGAGGACTAGCGGAGCTCGCACAGATACGCAGTATTTT TRBJ2-3 NA TRBD2 TRBV9